This T cell receptor (beta chain) is drawn from a study of cytomegalovirus exposure and HLA in healthy donors. Across the whole study: An analysis done earlier identified 90 million to 120 million unique TCR beta sequences from 200 million or so T cells. Study results and limitations: The number of N-insertions in an Asian-associated ancestry cluster was reportedly below the approximately 700-donor mean in a later analysis. In a later analysis, the majority of CMV-associated beta chains seemingly showed HLA restriction. Reportedly, TCR beta sequences accurately predicted HLA-A and HLA-B alleles in most subjects.

Deletions cut 5 bases from V and 4 bases from J, with 7 bases between. Germline-derived CDR1 and CDR2 are SEHNR and FQNEAQ (reference sequence). The CDR3 extends over 12 amino acids. For this clone: Antigen unknown.

Researchers ran the PCR with 60 Vbeta and 13 Jbeta primers. Profiling relied on immunoSEQ multiplex PCR, and the TCRdb table lists in-frame clones only, not all of them. The sample carries 110,000 to 150,000 clones, around 84% recorded once. J is TRBJ2-3 and V is TRBV7-9, with D unclear. This receptor was identified in a boy between 2 and 10 years old in good health and CMV-seronegative. Specimen: PBMCs. As DNA, the CDR3 is TGTGCCAGCAGCCCAGTTGCAGATACGCAGTATTTT. Its protein is CASSPVADTQYF.